The 15 T cell receptor beta chains listed next were all sequenced from one sample in a study of T-cell reconstitution after alpha-beta-depleted transplantation in children. For TCRbeta, the library was prepared with unique molecular identifiers. TCRdb passed the PCR reads through MiXCR, listing each CDR3 protein once. The sample holds fewer than 150,000 distinct CDR3 sequences; about 9.6% are singletons and the top ten take 20% to 30%. The sequenced sample was PBMCs, mostly from graft donor cells, obtained 180 days after TCRalphabeta/CD19-depleted stem cell transplant. The receptors were gathered from a girl under three years old who had a stem cell transplant for combined immunodeficiency, so the T cells may come from the graft donor.

This clonotype occurred many times. This chain connects TRBV6-2 or TRBV6-3 to TRBJ2-2; D is undetermined. Germline V gene data show CDR1 as MNHEY and CDR2 as SVGEGT. V was pared by 6 bases and J by 5 bases, with 10 bases between. The CDR3 sequence is 13 residues long. The CDR3 sequence is CASSQTETGELFF. The CDR3 bases are TGTGCCAGCAGCCAAACCGAAACCGGGGAGCTGTTTTTT.

This clonotype was counted a few times. The chain combines TRBV12-3 or TRBV12-4 with TRBJ2-7, with a possible D match to TRBD1 (6 bases). Between the trimmed V and J ends, which lost 3 bases and 3 bases, there was a span of 9 bases. The CDR3 runs 13 residues. The CDR3 protein is CASSLTGVYEQYF. In DNA, the CDR3 is TGTGCCAGCAGTTTGACAGGTGTCTACGAGCAGTACTTC.

This clonotype was recorded once. The rearrangement joins TRBV20-1 to TRBJ2-5; 8 bases are a match to TRBD1. J gave up 5 bases and V 6 bases, and 8 bases lay outside the gene matches. Germline V gene data show CDR1 as DFQATT and CDR2 as SNEGSKA (reference sequence). This CDR3 is 13 amino acids long. This CDR3 reads CSAPTGEQETQYF. CDR3 nucleotides: TGCAGTGCCCCGACAGGGGAGCAGGAGACCCAGTACTTC.

Many counts were recorded for this clonotype. J is TRBJ2-3 and V is TRBV12-3 or TRBV12-4, with D uncertain. Trimming left V 7 bases short and J 2 bases short, with 19 bases between. There are 16 residues in the CDR3. The CDR3 sequence: CASIPARGFITDTQYF. As DNA, the CDR3 is TGTGCCAGCATACCCGCCCGTGGATTTATCACAGATACGCAGTATTTT.

This clonotype turned up a few times. V is TRBV7-2 and J is TRBJ2-3; 8 positions agree with TRBD2. V lost 5 bases and J lost 3; bases outside the gene matches: 10. The CDR3 sequence is 16 residues long. From germline, CDR1 is SGHTA and CDR2 FQGNSA. CDR3 bases: TGTGCCAGCAGCACCAAAACGGGGGGGCTGACAGATACGCAGTATTTT. Its translation is CASSTKTGGLTDTQYF.

The genes are TRBV12-3 or TRBV12-4 and TRBJ2-4, with 7 bases fitting TRBD1. V lost 5 bases to trimming and J lost 7 bases; unmatched junction nucleotides: 5. This CDR3 has 13 amino acids. The CDR3 DNA reads TGTGCCAGCAGTAAGGGGGCGCGGAACATTCAGTACTTC. It yields the protein CASSKGARNIQYF.

The rearrangement links TRBV12-3 or TRBV12-4 to TRBJ2-7, with D uncertain. Between the trimmed V and J ends, which lost 3 bases and 2 bases, there was a span of 8 bases. The CDR3 has 13 amino acids. CDR3 nucleotide sequence: TGTGCCAGCAGTTTGGGGATAGCCTACGAGCAGTACTTC. Translated, it gives CASSLGIAYEQYF.

The rearrangement uses TRBV5-1 and TRBJ2-7; no clear D gene. Trimming left V 6 bases short and J 5 bases short, with 21 bases between. There are 15 residues in the CDR3. CDR1 and CDR2 from the germline V gene are SGHRS and YFSETQ. The CDR3 loop reads CASNYVSSPGHEQYF. CDR3 nucleotides: TGCGCCAGCAACTATGTGTCCTCTCCGGGCCACGAGCAGTACTTC.

The V and J genes are TRBV20-1 and TRBJ2-1; D remains ambiguous. CDR1 and CDR2 from the germline V gene are DFQATT and SNEGSKA (reference sequence). This CDR3 spans 13 amino acids. Trimming took off 0 bases at V and 0 bases at J, with 3 bases between the two ends. CDR3 sequence reads: CSARESSYNEQFF. The CDR3 coding sequence is TGCAGTGCTAGAGAGAGCTCCTACAATGAGCAGTTCTTC.

Ten or more counts support this clonotype. The chain has TRBV3-1 and TRBJ2-5; tentatively, D is TRBD2 (6 bases). Trimming took off 4 bases at V and 4 bases at J, with 13 bases between the two ends. The CDR3 spans 14 residues. The germline CDR1 and CDR2 sequences are LGHDT and YNNKEL (reference sequence). The CDR3 protein is CASSPVGGGETQYF. CDR3 nucleotide sequence: TGTGCCAGCAGCCCAGTCGGGGGAGGAGAGACCCAGTACTTC.

The table lists this clonotype with a few counts. CDR3 loop: CASSRSRGTQYF. The CDR3 coding sequence is TGTGCCAGCAGCCGTAGTCGGGGTACGCAGTATTTT. The rearrangement uses TRBV6-5 and TRBJ2-3, with a tentative D call TRBD2 (5 bases). This CDR3 is built from 12 residues. Germline V gene sequence: CDR1 MNHEY, CDR2 SVGAGI. Trimming cost V 6 bases and J 8 bases, with 12 bases left between them.

The chain carries TRBV20-1 and TRBJ2-1; TRBD2 agrees at 11 bases. The germline CDR1 and CDR2 sequences are DFQATT and SNEGSKA (reference sequence). With 0 bases clipped from V and 9 bases from J, the junction kept 7 bases outside the gene matches. This CDR3 region has 15 residues. The CDR3 loop is CSARDPLAGGPEQFF. CDR3 DNA: TGCAGTGCTAGAGATCCCCTAGCGGGAGGACCTGAGCAGTTCTTC.

A word on this clonotype: A much larger clone differs from this one at a single base, so this may be a read error. The rearrangement links TRBV20-1 to TRBJ2-7, with D possibly being TRBD1 (6 bases). The germline V gene encodes CDR1 DFQATT and CDR2 SNEGSKA (reference sequence). The CDR3 runs 15 residues. Trimming took 6 bases from V and 3 from J, leaving 21 bases between them. The chain's CDR3 is CSAGPGTRVFYEQYF. As DNA, the CDR3 is TGCAGTGCCGGACCCGGGACACGGGTGTTCTACGAGCAGTACTTC.

This clonotype was recorded at least ten times. J is TRBJ1-1 and V is TRBV7-2, with 7 bases identical to TRBD1. The V gene end was trimmed by 5 bases and the J gene end by 7 bases; junction bases not matched to a gene: 19. Looked up from germline, CDR1 is SGHTA and CDR2 is FQGNSA. The CDR3 length is 17 residues. CDR3 coding DNA: TGTGCCAGCAGCCCCCTACCGGGACAGTGGGGAACCTATGAAGCTTTCTTT. Its protein is CASSPLPGQWGTYEAFF.

The J gene is TRBJ1-1, the V gene TRBV10-3; 11 bases are a match to TRBD1. With 0 bases clipped from V and 5 bases from J, the junction kept 5 bases outside the gene matches. The CDR3 has 16 amino acids. Germline values: CDR1 ENHRY, CDR2 SYGVKD. This CDR3 is CAISESGTGGRTEAFF. In DNA form, the CDR3 reads TGTGCCATCAGTGAGTCGGGGACAGGGGGAAGGACTGAAGCTTTCTTT.